The 31 T cell receptor beta chains presented below share a single source sample, sequenced in a study of blood T cell repertoires in COVID-19. Only in-frame clones appear in the TCRdb table, and some are missing; sequencing was by immunoSEQ multiplex PCR. The sample carries 200,000 or so clones, 86% recorded once. The sequenced sample consisted of peripheral blood. These receptors all stem from a woman in her 70s with acute or convalescent COVID-19.

This CDR3 is CASSPPRRGLNSPLHF. In nucleotides, the CDR3 is TGTGCCAGCAGTCCCCCTCGGCGAGGTCTTAATTCACCCCTCCACTTT. The V call is TRBV6-6, the J call TRBJ1-6, with unresolved D. From germline, CDR1 is MNHNY and CDR2 SVGAGI (reference sequence). V gave up 5 bases and J gave up 6 bases, with 17 bases separating them. This CDR3 region has 16 residues.

This clone was recorded a few times. V and J are TRBV5-1 and TRBJ1-4; no reliable D call. Germline lookup yields CDR1 SGHRS and CDR2 YFSETQ. CDR3 length equals 14 residues. V lost 3 bases and J lost 4, with 10 bases in between. The CDR3 region has the DNA TGCGCCAGCAGCTCTACAGCTATTAATGAAAAACTGTTTTTT. It yields the protein CASSSTAINEKLFF.

DNA of the CDR3: TGTGCCAGCAGCTTGGCGGGGCAGCCCCAGCATTTT. Its translation is CASSLAGQPQHF. The chain employs TRBV5-8 and TRBJ1-5, with D unclear. The germline gives CDR1 SGHTS, CDR2 YDEGEE. With 0 bases removed from V and 7 bases from J, the gap between germline ends came to 5 bases. This CDR3 has 12 amino acids.

The chain is built from TRBV5-5 and TRBJ2-7; D call uncertain. The CDR3 length is 15 residues. From germline, CDR1 is SGHKS and CDR2 YYEKEE (reference sequence). The V end lost 3 bases, the J end lost 0 bases, and 13 bases lay between the germline ends. The CDR3 DNA follows: TGTGCCAGCAGCTATGGAGCCCGTAGCTCCTACGAGCAGTACTTC. This codes for CASSYGARSSYEQYF.

V and J are TRBV7-2 and TRBJ1-1; TRBD1 matches 7 bases. Unmatched junction bases numbered 10, after V lost 5 bases and J lost 1 base. Germline loops: CDR1 SGHTA, CDR2 FQGNSA. The CDR3 is 16 amino acids. CDR3 protein: CASSTRQGAGNTEAFF. The CDR3 DNA reads TGTGCCAGCAGCACACGACAGGGAGCGGGGAACACTGAAGCTTTCTTT.

This chain uses TRBV6-6 with TRBJ1-1; D possibly corresponds to TRBD1 (6 bases). The germline CDR1 and CDR2 sequences are MNHNY and SVGAGI (reference sequence). The V end lost 0 bases, the J end lost 4 bases, and 9 bases lay between the germline ends. There are 14 residues in the CDR3. The CDR3 reads CASSYSGQSTEAFF. CDR3 nucleotide sequence: TGTGCCAGCAGTTACTCCGGACAGAGCACTGAAGCTTTCTTT.

V gene TRBV7-2 combines with J gene TRBJ1-1; D is unresolved. The CDR3 contains 11 residues. Trimming left V 5 bases short and J 11 bases short, with 12 bases between. Per germline, CDR1 SGHTA and CDR2 FQGNSA. The CDR3 sequence is CASSRPPGAFF. The CDR3 DNA is TGTGCCAGCAGCCGCCCCCCGGGGGCTTTCTTT.

This rearrangement joins TRBV5-1 to TRBJ2-7; 8 bases agree with TRBD1. Germline CDR1 reads SGHRS; CDR2 reads YFSETQ. The CDR3 sequence is 15 residues long. Unmatched junction bases numbered 7, after V lost 4 bases and J lost 1 base. The CDR3 loop is CASSPQGAGSYEQYF. CDR3 nucleotide sequence: TGCGCCAGCAGCCCCCAGGGGGCAGGGTCCTACGAGCAGTACTTC.

This chain links TRBV19 with TRBJ1-5, with TRBD1 identical over 10 bases. Trimming cost V 4 bases and J 6 bases; bases outside gene matches: 9. This CDR3 has 16 amino acids. Germline V gene lookup returns CDR1 LNHDA and CDR2 SQIVND (reference sequence). The DNA for the CDR3 is TGTGCCAGTAGTAGCCCCGACAGGGGGCACCCTCAGCCCCAGCATTTT. Translated: CASSSPDRGHPQPQHF.

The J gene is TRBJ1-6, the V gene TRBV14; D is uncertain. V dropped 2 bases and J dropped 10 bases, with 18 bases sitting between them. This CDR3 is built from 16 residues. Germline V gene lookup returns CDR1 SGHDN and CDR2 FVKESK. As DNA, the CDR3 is TGTGCCAGCAGCCAATTCCGGGCCCAAGGAGGATCACCCCTCCACTTT. It codes for CASSQFRAQGGSPLHF.

The chain recombines TRBV11-2 with TRBJ1-6; D remains unclear. CDR1 is SGHAT and CDR2 is FQNNGV in the germline V gene. V lost 2 bases to trimming and J lost 0 bases, with 5 bases between them. This CDR3 contains 15 residues. CDR3 nucleotides: TGTGCCAGCAGCTTACTAAGCTCCTATAATTCACCCCTCCACTTT. Amino acid sequence: CASSLLSSYNSPLHF. The variable domain in full, with the rest retrieved from reference TRBV11-2 and TRBJ1-6, is EAGVAQSPRYKIIEKRQSVAFWCNPISGHATLYWYQQILGQGPKLLIQFQNNGVVDDSQLPKDRFSAERLKGVDSTLKIQPAKLEDSAVYLCASSLLSSYNSPLHFGNGTRLTVT.

There are a few counts of this clone. This chain connects TRBV7-3 to TRBJ1-1; 8 bases fit TRBD1. CDR1 and CDR2 from the germline V gene are SGHTA and FQGTGA. This CDR3 region has 14 residues. The ends lost 4 bases at V and 5 bases at J; junction bases unmatched: 6. The chain's CDR3 is CASSYSGGSTEAFF. The CDR3 coding sequence is TGTGCCAGCAGCTATTCAGGGGGCAGTACTGAAGCTTTCTTT.

The chain couples TRBV27 to TRBJ1-1; 9 nucleotides agree with TRBD1. J lost 6 bases, V lost 5 bases, and 16 bases had no gene match. The CDR3 is 17 residues long. The germline gives CDR1 MNHEY, CDR2 SMNVEV (reference sequence). CDR3 sequence (DNA): TGTGCCAGCAGTCCCCGGGACAGGGCAAGAGGGAGGGCTGAAGCTTTCTTT. It encodes CASSPRDRARGRAEAFF.

J is TRBJ2-1 and V is TRBV7-3, with a tentative D call TRBD2 (5 bases). Trimming left V 5 bases short and J 8 bases short, with 16 bases between. The CDR3 has 14 residues. Germline values: CDR1 SGHTA, CDR2 FQGTGA. This CDR3 reads CASSPGSGEYEQFF. CDR3 coding DNA: TGTGCCAGCAGCCCGGGATCGGGCGAGTATGAGCAGTTCTTC.

The chain recombines TRBV24-1 with TRBJ2-2, with 12 bases that match TRBD1. Trimming at V came to 12 bases and at J to 4 bases, leaving 2 bases not matched to a gene. CDR1 is KGHDR, CDR2 SFDVKD, per germline. The CDR3 contains 13 residues. The CDR3 coding sequence is TGTGCCTCGGGACAGGGGGCCACCGGGGAGCTGTTTTTT. Translated: CASGQGATGELFF.

The chain links TRBV7-2 to TRBJ2-3, with a weak D call TRBD1 (6 bases). Germline V CDR1 and CDR2: SGHTA, FQGNSA. Trimming cost V 5 bases and J 8 bases, with 17 bases left between them. The CDR3 length is 14 residues. CDR3 bases: TGTGCCAGCAGCCTCGACAGGTCCTGGGGTACGCAGTATTTT. Residues: CASSLDRSWGTQYF.

The gene calls are TRBV28 and TRBJ1-3, with D uncertain. There are 15 residues in the CDR3. Germline V lookup: CDR1 MDHEN, CDR2 SYDVKM. Trimming shortened V by 3 bases and J by 0 bases, and 9 bases separated the two germline ends. The CDR3 DNA reads TGTGCCAGCAGTTTTGGCCGCAGCTCTGGAAACACCATATATTTT. Its translation is CASSFGRSSGNTIYF. The complete variable domain, with remaining parts taken from reference TRBV28 and TRBJ1-3, reads DVKVTQSSRYLVKRTGEKVFLECVQDMDHENMFWYRQDPGLGLRLIYFSYDVKMKEKGDIPEGYSVSREKKERFSLILESASTNQTSMYLCASSFGRSSGNTIYFGEGSWLTVV.

CDR3 in DNA: TGTGCCAGTACCATGAACACTGAAGCTTTCTTT. Its translation: CASTMNTEAFF. This chain links TRBV19 with TRBJ1-1; D is uncertain. V was clipped by 7 bases and J by 0 bases, with 3 bases between them. This CDR3 contains 11 residues. Germline V gene sequence: CDR1 LNHDA, CDR2 SQIVND (reference sequence).

This chain connects TRBV28 to TRBJ1-5; the D is unclear. CDR1 MDHEN and CDR2 SYDVKM come from the germline V gene. The CDR3 sequence is 14 residues long. Between the trimmed V and J ends, which lost 5 bases and 5 bases, there was a span of 13 bases. The CDR3 region is CASSPPGSYQPQHF. CDR3 nucleotide sequence: TGTGCCAGCAGTCCCCCGGGATCCTATCAGCCCCAGCATTTT. The full variable domain, rest sourced from reference TRBV28 and TRBJ1-5, is DVKVTQSSRYLVKRTGEKVFLECVQDMDHENMFWYRQDPGLGLRLIYFSYDVKMKEKGDIPEGYSVSREKKERFSLILESASTNQTSMYLCASSPPGSYQPQHFGDGTRLSIL.

J is TRBJ2-7 and V is TRBV27; tentative D call: TRBD2 (6 bases). The germline V gene encodes CDR1 MNHEY and CDR2 SMNVEV (reference sequence). V lost 3 bases to trimming and J lost 7 bases, with 10 bases between them. This CDR3 spans 12 amino acids. The CDR3 here is CASSFMAGEQYF. Written as DNA, the CDR3 is TGTGCCAGCAGTTTTATGGCGGGGGAGCAGTACTTC.

This chain uses TRBV6-2 or TRBV6-3 with TRBJ2-3; possibly TRBD1 or TRBD2 for D (5 bases each). There are 13 residues in the CDR3. V was cut by 6 bases and J by 4 bases, with 11 bases left in between. Germline CDR1 reads MNHEY; CDR2 reads SVGEGT. The DNA for the CDR3 is TGTGCCAGCAGCCCAGGGAGTCCAGATACGCAGTATTTT. Its translation: CASSPGSPDTQYF.

The chain employs TRBV6-2 or TRBV6-3 and TRBJ1-3; D remains unclear. Between the trimmed V and J ends, which lost 5 bases and 5 bases, there was a span of 7 bases. Germline V gene lookup returns CDR1 MNHEY and CDR2 SVGEGT. This CDR3 is 12 amino acids long. Here the CDR3 reads CASSPERNTIYF. The CDR3 DNA reads TGTGCCAGCAGTCCGGAGAGAAACACCATATATTTT.

This rearrangement joins TRBV5-1 to TRBJ1-1, with unresolved D. The CDR3 covers 14 residues. V was trimmed by 0 bases and J by 1 base, leaving 7 bases between them. CDR1 and CDR2 from the germline V gene are SGHRS and YFSETQ. The CDR3 nucleotides are TGCGCCAGCAGCTTGGATGCGGGGAACACTGAAGCTTTCTTT. Amino acid sequence: CASSLDAGNTEAFF.

This clone was recorded only once. The chain couples TRBV4-2 to TRBJ1-4, with D tentatively TRBD1 (6 bases). This CDR3 spans 18 amino acids. V lost 4 bases and J lost 2, with 20 bases in between. Germline V gene sequence: CDR1 LGHNA, CDR2 YNFKEQ. This CDR3 reads CASSRQDLGRGTNEKLFF. The DNA for the CDR3 is TGTGCCAGCAGCCGCCAAGACCTGGGGAGGGGGACTAATGAAAAACTGTTTTTT.

As DNA, the CDR3 is TGTGCCAGCACCCGGCGGACTAGCGGGGGAGATGAGCAGTTCTTC. It translates to CASTRRTSGGDEQFF. The chain employs TRBV2 and TRBJ2-1, with 13 bases fitting TRBD2. The CDR3 totals 15 residues. With V trimmed by 7 bases and J by 8 bases, 8 bases remained unmatched. Germline V gives CDR1 SNHLY, CDR2 FYNNEI.

The chain has TRBV23-1 and TRBJ1-2; 7 nucleotides agree with TRBD1. TRBV23-1 is treated as an ORF (open reading frame) with a function not yet certain. V dropped 9 bases and J dropped 7; count of bases not matched to a gene: 17. This CDR3 region has 15 residues. The CDR3 DNA is TGCGCCAGTTTCCGGGACAGCCATTGTCCGTGTGGCTACACCTTC. Its protein product is CASFRDSHCPCGYTF.

The CDR3 protein is CASSLGGGYITEAFF. For the CDR3, the DNA is TGCGCCAGCAGCTTGGGGGGAGGGTATATCACTGAAGCTTTCTTT. The V gene is TRBV5-1, the J gene TRBJ1-1; D remains unclear. Germline CDR1 is SGHRS and CDR2 is YFSETQ. This CDR3 spans 15 amino acids. The V end lost 0 bases, the J end lost 4 bases, and 13 bases lay between the germline ends.

The chain joins TRBV11-2 to TRBJ2-7; no firm D call. Per the germline V gene, CDR1 is SGHAT and CDR2 is FQNNGV. Trimming shortened V by 0 bases and J by 0 bases, and 15 bases separated the two germline ends. The CDR3 totals 17 residues. CDR3 amino acids: CASSLDEAAPVSYEQYF. The CDR3 nucleotides are TGTGCCAGCAGCTTAGATGAGGCAGCCCCAGTCTCCTACGAGCAGTACTTC.

The chain carries TRBV5-8 and TRBJ2-3; 7 bases line up with TRBD2. The J segment lost 3 bases and the V segment lost 3 bases, leaving 7 bases of the junction unmatched. Germline loops: CDR1 SGHTS, CDR2 YDEGEE. The length of the CDR3 is 15 residues. In nucleotides, the CDR3 is TGTGCCAGCAGCTACCTAGCGGTGGGAACAGATACGCAGTATTTT. Translating gives CASSYLAVGTDTQYF.

The rearrangement links TRBV5-6 to TRBJ2-1, with no clear D. The CDR3 consists of 11 residues. Trimming left V 6 bases short and J 5 bases short, with 6 bases between. Per the germline V gene, CDR1 is SGHDT and CDR2 is YYEEEE. The CDR3 region is CASNSDNEQFF. CDR3 in DNA: TGTGCCAGCAACTCGGACAATGAGCAGTTCTTC.

This rearrangement joins TRBV19 to TRBJ1-5; 10 nucleotides agree with TRBD1. The germline V gene has CDR1 LNHDA and CDR2 SQIVND (reference sequence). This CDR3 spans 12 amino acids. Trimming removed 7 bases from V and 9 bases from J; junction bases left unmatched: 3. The CDR3 DNA is TGTGCCAGTAACGGGGACAGGGGGCCCCAGCATTTT. As protein: CASNGDRGPQHF.